This TCR beta chain was sequenced during a study of technical replicates of blood from several donors. TCRdb keeps only in-frame clones here, not all; method: immunoSEQ multiplex PCR. The table records just over 70,000 clones, 85% to 95% of them present only once. The sequence came from a human donor in good health. Source material: T cells isolated from PBMCs.

CDR3 sequence: CASSRAGVGYNEQFF. The CDR3 coding sequence is TGTGCCAGCAGCCGAGCGGGAGTGGGGTACAATGAGCAGTTCTTC. This chain uses TRBV6-1 with TRBJ2-1; 8 bases line up with TRBD2. Germline lookup yields CDR1 MNHNS and CDR2 SASEGT. The CDR3 contains 15 residues. V gave up 6 bases and J gave up 4 bases; unmatched junction bases: 8.